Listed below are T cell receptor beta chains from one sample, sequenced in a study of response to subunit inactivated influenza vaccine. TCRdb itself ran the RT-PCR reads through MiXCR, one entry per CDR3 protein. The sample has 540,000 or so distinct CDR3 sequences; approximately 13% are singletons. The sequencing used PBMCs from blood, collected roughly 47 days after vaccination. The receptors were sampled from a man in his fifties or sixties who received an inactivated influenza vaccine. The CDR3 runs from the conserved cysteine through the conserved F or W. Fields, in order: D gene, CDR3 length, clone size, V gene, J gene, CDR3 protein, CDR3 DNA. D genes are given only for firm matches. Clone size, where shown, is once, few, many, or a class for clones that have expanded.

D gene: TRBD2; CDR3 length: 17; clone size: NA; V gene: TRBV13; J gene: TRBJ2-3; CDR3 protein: CASSRGGPSGGANTQYF; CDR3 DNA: TGTGCCAGCAGCAGGGGAGGTCCTAGCGGGGGGGCGAATACGCAGTATTTT
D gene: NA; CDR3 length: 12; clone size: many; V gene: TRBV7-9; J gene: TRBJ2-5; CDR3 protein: CASSPHGETQYF; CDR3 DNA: TGTGCCAGCAGCCCCCACGGGGAGACCCAGTACTTC
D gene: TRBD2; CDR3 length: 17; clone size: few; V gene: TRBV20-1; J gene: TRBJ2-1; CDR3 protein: CSASPLTGTSGSYEQFF; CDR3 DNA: TGCAGTGCTAGCCCCCTTACCGGGACTAGCGGGAGTTATGAGCAGTTCTTC
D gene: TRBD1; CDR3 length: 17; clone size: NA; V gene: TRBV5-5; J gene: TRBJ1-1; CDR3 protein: CASSYGRTGALNTEAFF; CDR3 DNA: TGTGCCAGCAGCTACGGACGGACAGGAGCCCTGAACACTGAAGCTTTCTTT
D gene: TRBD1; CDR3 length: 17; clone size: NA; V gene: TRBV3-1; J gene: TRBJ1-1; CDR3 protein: CASSQERQGAANTEAFF; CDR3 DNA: TGTGCCAGCAGCCAAGAGAGACAGGGGGCGGCAAACACTGAAGCTTTCTTT
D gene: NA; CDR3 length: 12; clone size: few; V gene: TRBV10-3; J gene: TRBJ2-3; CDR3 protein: CAISGQADTQYF; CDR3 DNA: TGTGCCATCAGTGGACAGGCAGATACGCAGTATTTT
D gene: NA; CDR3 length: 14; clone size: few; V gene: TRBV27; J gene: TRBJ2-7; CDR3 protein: CASSSNRDTRGQYF; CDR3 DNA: TGTGCCAGCAGTTCAAACCGGGACACTCGGGGGCAGTACTTC
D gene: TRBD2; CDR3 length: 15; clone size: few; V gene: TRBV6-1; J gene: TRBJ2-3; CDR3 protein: CASTRTSGRSDTQYF; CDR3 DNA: TGTGCCAGCACCCGGACTAGCGGGAGGTCAGATACGCAGTATTTT
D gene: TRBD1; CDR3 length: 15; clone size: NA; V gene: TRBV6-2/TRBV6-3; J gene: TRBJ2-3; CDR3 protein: CASSPGQPSTDTQYF; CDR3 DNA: TGTGCCAGCAGTCCGGGACAGCCTAGCACAGATACGCAGTATTTT
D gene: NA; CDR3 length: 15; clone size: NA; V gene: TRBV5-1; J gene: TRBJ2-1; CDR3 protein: CASSLDSPRVNEQFF; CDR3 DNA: TGCGCCAGCAGCTTGGACAGCCCCAGGGTCAATGAGCAGTTCTTC
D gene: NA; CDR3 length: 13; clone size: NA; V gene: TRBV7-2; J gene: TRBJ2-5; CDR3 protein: CASSLWPGETQYF; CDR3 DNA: TGTGCCAGCAGCTTATGGCCTGGAGAGACCCAGTACTTC
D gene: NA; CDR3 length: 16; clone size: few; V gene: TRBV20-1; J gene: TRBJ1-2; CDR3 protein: CSAEPQGHPAGYGYTF; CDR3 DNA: TGCAGTGCCGAACCTCAGGGGCACCCTGCGGGCTATGGCTACACCTTC
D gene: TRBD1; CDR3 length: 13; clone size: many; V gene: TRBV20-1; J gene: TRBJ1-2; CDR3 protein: CSAARTGGGGYTF; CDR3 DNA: TGCAGTGCTGCCCGAACAGGGGGCGGTGGCTACACCTTC
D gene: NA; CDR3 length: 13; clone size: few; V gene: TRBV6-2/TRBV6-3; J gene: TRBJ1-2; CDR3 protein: CASNRGTAEGYTF; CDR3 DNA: TGTGCCAGCAACCGGGGCACCGCGGAGGGCTACACCTTC